This T cell receptor beta chain was found in a study of T-cell reconstitution after alpha-beta-depleted transplantation in children. Study results and caveats: Hyperexpanded clones declined; after one year, newly produced T cells mostly supplied diversity. Expanded graft clones, several hundred of them, were reportedly the source of alpha-beta T cells about two months after transplant. Surviving recipient cells, namely T cells and thymic progenitors, were the source of high day-60 TCRbeta diversity in some patients.

This clonotype was seen many times. The antigen is unknown. Unique molecular identifiers were used in preparing the TCRbeta library. TCRdb ran MiXCR on the PCR reads and lists one entry per CDR3 protein. Altogether approximately 150,000 distinct CDR3 sequences are present, around 8.8% being singletons, with the ten largest covering roughly 20%. The CDR3 contains 13 residues. Germline-derived CDR1 and CDR2 are ENHRY and SYGVKD. V was cut by 7 bases and J by 8 bases, with 15 bases left in between. The chain employs TRBV10-3 and TRBJ2-1; TRBD2 might be the D (6 bases). The origin of this receptor is a female patient aged 2-15 years who had a stem cell transplant for congenital amegakaryocytic thrombocytopenia, so the T cells may come from the graft donor. The sequencing here drew on PBMCs, mostly from graft donor cells, taken 180 days after TCRalphabeta/CD19-depleted stem cell transplant. In DNA form, the CDR3 reads TGTGCCATCATAGGACTATTCCGCGATGAGCAGTTCTTC. Protein product: CAIIGLFRDEQFF.